Listed here are 14 T cell receptor beta chains from one sample, sequenced in a study of blood T cell repertoires in COVID-19. Libraries were prepared by immunoSEQ multiplex PCR; TCRdb keeps only in-frame clonotypes and omits some of them. The profile shows 250,000 to 300,000 clones, approximately 91% of them singletons. The sequencing input was PBMCs or T cells enriched from blood (not recorded which). The receptor set was obtained from a woman under 40 who had recovered from COVID-19.

The chain couples TRBV28 to TRBJ2-1; D may be TRBD2 (6 bases). Germline lookup yields CDR1 MDHEN and CDR2 SYDVKM. The CDR3 is made up of 15 amino acids. Between the trimmed V and J ends, which lost 4 bases and 0 bases, there was a span of 10 bases. In DNA form, the CDR3 reads TGTGCCAGCAGTTGGCGGACTATCTCCTACAATGAGCAGTTCTTC. It codes for CASSWRTISYNEQFF.

The chain links TRBV7-9 to TRBJ2-1, with 7 positions matching TRBD1. The CDR3 loop spans 15 amino acids. Germline V gene data show CDR1 as SEHNR and CDR2 as FQNEAQ (reference sequence). V dropped 8 bases and J dropped 4; count of bases not matched to a gene: 11. The CDR3 protein is CASSVKTDRYNEQFF. Here the CDR3 DNA reads TGTGCCAGCTCGGTCAAGACGGACAGGTACAATGAGCAGTTCTTC. Based on the CDR3 plus reference TRBV7-9 and TRBJ2-1, the full variable domain is DTGVSQNPRHKITKRGQNVTFRCDPISEHNRLYWYRQTLGQGPEFLTYFQNEAQLEKSRLLSDRFSAERPKGSFSTLEIQRTEQGDSAMYLCASSVKTDRYNEQFFGPGTRLTVL.

The chain has TRBV19 and TRBJ2-1; no firm D call. This CDR3 has 14 amino acids. Trimming shortened V by 5 bases and J by 5 bases, and 13 bases separated the two germline ends. Germline lookup yields CDR1 LNHDA and CDR2 SQIVND (reference sequence). The CDR3 loop reads CASSVPTPHNEQFF. CDR3 bases: TGTGCCAGTAGTGTCCCGACACCCCACAATGAGCAGTTCTTC.

This rearrangement joins TRBV7-9 to TRBJ2-2; 10 nucleotides line up with TRBD2. The junction had 8 bases not matched to a gene; V was cut back by 5 bases and J by 5 bases. The CDR3 is made up of 16 amino acids. Germline CDR1 reads SEHNR; CDR2 reads FQNEAQ (reference sequence). CDR3 sequence (DNA): TGTGCCAGCAGCGTCTTAGCACTAGCGGGAACCGGGGAGCTGTTTTTT. This translates into CASSVLALAGTGELFF.

The chain's CDR3 is CASYRQNTEAFF. DNA of the CDR3: TGTGCCAGCTACAGGCAGAACACTGAAGCTTTCTTT. The rearrangement joins TRBV2 to TRBJ1-1, with D maybe TRBD1 (5 bases). Between the trimmed V and J ends, which lost 8 bases and 1 base, there was a span of 8 bases. This CDR3 has 12 amino acids. Germline V CDR1 and CDR2: SNHLY, FYNNEI. Complete variable domain (other parts from reference TRBV2 and TRBJ1-1): EPEVTQTPSHQVTQMGQEVILRCVPISNHLYFYWYRQILGQKVEFLVSFYNNEISEKSEIFDDQFSVERPDGSNFTLKIRSTKLEDSAMYFCASYRQNTEAFFGQGTRLTVV.

This clone was detected only a few times. This chain uses TRBV2 with TRBJ1-1; TRBD1 is a possible D gene (6 bases). This CDR3 region has 13 residues. Germline V gives CDR1 SNHLY, CDR2 FYNNEI. V was shortened by 7 bases and J by 2 bases, with 11 bases between the two germline ends. CDR3: CASKGQPNTEAFF. For the CDR3, the DNA is TGTGCCAGCAAAGGACAGCCCAACACTGAAGCTTTCTTT.

V is TRBV5-1 and J is TRBJ2-3; D possibly corresponds to TRBD2 (6 bases). Between the trimmed V and J ends, which lost 5 bases and 0 bases, there was a span of 13 bases. From germline, CDR1 is SGHRS and CDR2 YFSETQ. The CDR3 has 15 amino acids. Here the CDR3 DNA reads TGCGCCAGCAGTCTCGGGAGCTCCAGCACAGATACGCAGTATTTT. It specifies CASSLGSSSTDTQYF.

The table lists this clone with a count of one. The chain carries TRBV15 and TRBJ1-2, with a tentative D call TRBD1 (6 bases). With 5 bases removed from V and 5 bases from J, the gap between germline ends came to 21 bases. Germline V gene data show CDR1 as LNHNV and CDR2 as YYDKDF (reference sequence). The CDR3 spans 16 residues. CDR3 coding DNA: TGTGCCACCAGCCTTAACAGGGATATTGGAGCATATGGCTACACCTTC. As protein: CATSLNRDIGAYGYTF.

The V call is TRBV18, the J call TRBJ2-2; TRBD1 is a possible D gene (5 bases). Trimming stripped 2 bases from V and 0 bases from J, with 7 bases between. This CDR3 region has 15 residues. Germline lookup yields CDR1 KGHSH and CDR2 LQKENI. The CDR3 is CASSPGAPNTGELFF. The CDR3 DNA reads as TGTGCCAGCTCACCAGGGGCCCCGAACACCGGGGAGCTGTTTTTT.

The V and J genes are TRBV7-2 and TRBJ1-1; D is perhaps TRBD1 (5 bases). The V gene's germline CDR1 is SGHTA and CDR2 FQGNSA. The CDR3 loop spans 14 amino acids. V lost 4 bases and J lost 3, with 12 bases in between. The CDR3 DNA reads as TGTGCCAGCAGCTCCTTCCAGGGTTACACTGAAGCTTTCTTT. It specifies CASSSFQGYTEAFF.

The chain couples TRBV11-2 to TRBJ2-5, with 11 bases lining up with TRBD2. Germline-derived CDR1 and CDR2 are SGHAT and FQNNGV. With V trimmed by 5 bases and J by 5 bases, 13 bases remained unmatched. The CDR3 totals 17 residues. CDR3 sequence reads: CASSPGGTSGVQETQYF. For the CDR3, the DNA is TGTGCCAGCAGCCCCGGGGGGACTAGCGGTGTCCAGGAGACCCAGTACTTC.

The chain couples TRBV27 to TRBJ1-5; TRBD1 agrees at 9 bases. The CDR3 has 13 residues. CDR1 MNHEY and CDR2 SMNVEV come from the germline V gene (reference sequence). Unmatched junction bases numbered 2, after V lost 6 bases and J lost 5 bases. CDR3 nucleotides: TGTGCCAGCAGACAGGGGGCCTATCAGCCCCAGCATTTT. This codes for CASRQGAYQPQHF.

This chain connects TRBV19 to TRBJ1-6; no definite D call. The germline gives CDR1 LNHDA, CDR2 SQIVND (reference sequence). This CDR3 contains 13 residues. The germline V and J ends were trimmed by 8 bases and 6 bases, with 11 bases remaining between them. CDR3 coding DNA: TGTGCCAGTGCGGCCAGCGTTAATTCACCCCTCCACTTT. It specifies CASAASVNSPLHF.

V is TRBV4-1 and J is TRBJ2-7, with D tentatively TRBD1 (5 bases). This CDR3 has 16 residues. V lost 0 bases, J lost 3 bases, and 15 bases lay in between. Germline V CDR1 and CDR2: MGHRA, YSYEKL. The CDR3 coding sequence is TGCGCCAGCAGCCAAGATGGGCAGGGTGACCTCTACGAGCAGTACTTC. Translating it yields CASSQDGQGDLYEQYF.